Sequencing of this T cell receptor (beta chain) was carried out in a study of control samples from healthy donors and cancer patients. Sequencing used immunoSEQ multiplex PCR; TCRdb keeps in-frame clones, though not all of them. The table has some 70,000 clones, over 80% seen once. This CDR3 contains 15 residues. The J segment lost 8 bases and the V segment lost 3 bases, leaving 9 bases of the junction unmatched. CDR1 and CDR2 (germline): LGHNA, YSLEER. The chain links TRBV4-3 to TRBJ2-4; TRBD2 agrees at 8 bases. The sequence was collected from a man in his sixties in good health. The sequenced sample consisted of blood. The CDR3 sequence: CASSQYTGLGDIQYF. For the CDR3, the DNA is TGCGCCAGCAGCCAGTATACGGGACTAGGAGACATTCAGTACTTC.